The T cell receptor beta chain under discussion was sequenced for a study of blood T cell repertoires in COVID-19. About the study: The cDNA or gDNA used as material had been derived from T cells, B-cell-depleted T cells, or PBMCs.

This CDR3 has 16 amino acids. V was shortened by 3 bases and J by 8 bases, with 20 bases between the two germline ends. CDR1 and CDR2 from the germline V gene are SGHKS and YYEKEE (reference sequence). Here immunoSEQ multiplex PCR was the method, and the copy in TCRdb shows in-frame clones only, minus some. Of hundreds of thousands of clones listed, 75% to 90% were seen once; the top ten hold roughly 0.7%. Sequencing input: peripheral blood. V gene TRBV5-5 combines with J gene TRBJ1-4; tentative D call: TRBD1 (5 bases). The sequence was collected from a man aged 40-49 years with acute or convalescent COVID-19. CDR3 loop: CASSSPIPLEGEKLFF. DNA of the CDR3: TGTGCCAGCAGCTCCCCCATCCCCCTGGAGGGGGAAAAACTGTTTTTT.